The TCR beta chain under discussion was sequenced for a study of identifying expanded T cells in peripheral blood. The data were produced by immunoSEQ multiplex PCR, yet TCRdb's version contains in-frame clones alone and is incomplete. Of under 130,000 clones in the sample, around 88% were seen once. Study results and caveats: About 1.2 clones differed between technical replicates, versus 16.4 and 19 over time. Across healthy donors, higher total template counts meant significantly greater two-week count variance.

Comment on this clone: Antigen unknown.

Collection occurred without any documented infections or immune events in donors. The CDR3 consists of 13 residues. CDR1 is SEHNR and CDR2 is FQNEAQ in the germline V gene (reference sequence). Trimming removed 5 bases at V and 4 bases at J, with 11 bases between. Sample: blood. V is TRBV7-9 and J is TRBJ1-1; D is possibly TRBD1 (5 bases). This sequence originates from a person aged 18 to 70 in good health. CDR3: CASSRGTGTEAFF. The CDR3 nucleotides read TGTGCCAGCAGCCGTGGGACTGGCACTGAAGCTTTCTTT.